This TCR beta chain was identified during a study of identical twins' blood T cells. Each TCR cDNA library carried sample-specific barcodes on both ends. TCRdb called the 5' RACE reads again in MiXCR, with one record for every CDR3 protein. The sample has 350,000 to 450,000 distinct CDR3 sequences; roughly 31% are singletons. Germline V gene lookup returns CDR1 ENHRY and CDR2 SYGVKD. V was cut by 3 bases and J by 2 bases, with 14 bases left in between. CDR3 size: 15 residues. The three twin pairs were reared together, likely meeting the same infections. Material: PBMCs. The V call is TRBV10-3, the J call TRBJ2-7; TRBD1 might be the D (5 bases). The TCR sequence derives from a woman aged 18-50 years in good health. In nucleotides, the CDR3 is TGTGCCATCAGTGACAGTGCAGGGAAAGCCTACGAGCAGTACTTC. This gives the protein CAISDSAGKAYEQYF.